What follows describes a single TCR beta chain. Its target is unknown. This sample was included in a study of OX40 agonist ivuxolimab in advanced cancers. General observations from the study: At 0.1 to 3.0 mg/kg, clonal expansion of CD4+ and CD8+ blood T cells had occurred by week 6. Expanded clones were, on average, more numerous in CD8+ T cells than in CD4+. Some patients who did not respond also had low normalized T-cell clonal expansion.

The ends were cut back, 5 bases at V and 3 bases at J, with 12 bases in the middle. Germline CDR1 and CDR2: SGHTA and FQGNSA. The CDR3 spans 14 residues. Autoimmune disease history or systemic immunosuppression was exclusionary. Using immunoSEQ multiplex PCR, the repertoire was profiled, and TCRdb retains in-frame clones only, with some absent. The sample lists about 82,000 clones; around nine tenths were seen once. Material: CD4+ or CD8+ T cells sorted from blood, obtained in a trial of the OX40 agonist ivuxolimab. This sequence was found in an adult with an advanced solid tumor such as melanoma, head and neck, liver or kidney cancer. J is TRBJ2-3 and V is TRBV7-2, with D tentatively TRBD1 or TRBD2 (6 bases each). CDR3 nucleotides: TGTGCCAGCAGCGTCGGAGGGGGGACAGATACGCAGTATTTT. It yields the protein CASSVGGGTDTQYF.